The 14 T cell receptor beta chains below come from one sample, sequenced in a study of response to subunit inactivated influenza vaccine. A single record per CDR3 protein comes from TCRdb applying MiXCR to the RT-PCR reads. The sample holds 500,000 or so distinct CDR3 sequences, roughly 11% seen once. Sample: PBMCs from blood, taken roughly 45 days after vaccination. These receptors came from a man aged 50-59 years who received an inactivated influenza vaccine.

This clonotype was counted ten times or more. The CDR3 DNA reads as TGCAGTGCTAACCGGGACACCTATTCACCCCTCCACTTT. It is translated as CSANRDTYSPLHF. The chain joins TRBV20-1 to TRBJ1-6, with D possibly being TRBD1 (6 bases). The length of the CDR3 is 13 residues. Trimming shortened V by 4 bases and J by 8 bases, and 12 bases separated the two germline ends. CDR1 is DFQATT, CDR2 SNEGSKA, per germline (reference sequence).

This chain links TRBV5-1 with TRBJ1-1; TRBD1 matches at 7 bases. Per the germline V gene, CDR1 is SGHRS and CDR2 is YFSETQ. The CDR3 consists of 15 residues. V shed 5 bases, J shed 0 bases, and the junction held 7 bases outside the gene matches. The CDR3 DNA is TGCGCCAGCAGTTCAGGGGGGCTGGTGAACACTGAAGCTTTCTTT. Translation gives CASSSGGLVNTEAFF. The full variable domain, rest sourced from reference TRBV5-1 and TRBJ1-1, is KAGVTQTPRYLIKTRGQQVTLSCSPISGHRSVSWYQQTPGQGLQFLFEYFSETQRNKGNFPGRFSGRQFSNSRSEMNVSTLELGDSALYLCASSSGGLVNTEAFFGQGTRLTVV.

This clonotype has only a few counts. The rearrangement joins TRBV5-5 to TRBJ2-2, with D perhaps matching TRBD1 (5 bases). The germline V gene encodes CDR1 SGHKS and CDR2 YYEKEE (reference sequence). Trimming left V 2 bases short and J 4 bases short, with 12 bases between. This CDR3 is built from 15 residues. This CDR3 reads CASSFQGWSTGELFF. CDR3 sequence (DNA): TGTGCCAGCAGCTTTCAGGGTTGGAGCACCGGGGAGCTGTTTTTT. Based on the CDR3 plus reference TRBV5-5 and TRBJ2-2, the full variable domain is DAGVTQSPTHLIKTRGQQVTLRCSPISGHKSVSWYQQVLGQGPQFIFQYYEKEERGRGNFPDRFSARQFPNYSSELNVNALLLGDSALYLCASSFQGWSTGELFFGEGSRLTVL.

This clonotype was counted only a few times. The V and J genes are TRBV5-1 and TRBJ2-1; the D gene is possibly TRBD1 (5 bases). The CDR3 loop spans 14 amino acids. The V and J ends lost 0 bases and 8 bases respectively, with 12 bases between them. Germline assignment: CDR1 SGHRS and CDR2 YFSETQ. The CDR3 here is CASSLEGWGDEQFF. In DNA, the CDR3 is TGCGCCAGCAGCTTGGAGGGGTGGGGCGATGAGCAGTTCTTC.

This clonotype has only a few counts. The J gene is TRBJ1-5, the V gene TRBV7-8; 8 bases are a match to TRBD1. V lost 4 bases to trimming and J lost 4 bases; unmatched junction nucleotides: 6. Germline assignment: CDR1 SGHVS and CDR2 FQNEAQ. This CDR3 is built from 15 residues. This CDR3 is CASSSEDRDNQPQHF. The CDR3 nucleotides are TGTGCCAGCAGCTCGGAGGACAGGGATAATCAGCCCCAGCATTTT.

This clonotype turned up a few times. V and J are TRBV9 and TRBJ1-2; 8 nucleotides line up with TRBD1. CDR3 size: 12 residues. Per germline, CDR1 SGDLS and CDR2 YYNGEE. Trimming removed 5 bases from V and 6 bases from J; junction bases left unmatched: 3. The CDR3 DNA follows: TGTGCCAGCAGGCAGGACAGGGATGGCTACACCTTC. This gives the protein CASRQDRDGYTF.

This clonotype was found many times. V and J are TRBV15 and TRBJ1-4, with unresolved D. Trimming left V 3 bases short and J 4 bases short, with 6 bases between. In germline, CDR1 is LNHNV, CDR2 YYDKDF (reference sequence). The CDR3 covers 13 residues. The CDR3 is CATSSGLNEKLFF. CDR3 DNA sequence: TGTGCCACCAGCAGCGGACTTAATGAAAAACTGTTTTTT.

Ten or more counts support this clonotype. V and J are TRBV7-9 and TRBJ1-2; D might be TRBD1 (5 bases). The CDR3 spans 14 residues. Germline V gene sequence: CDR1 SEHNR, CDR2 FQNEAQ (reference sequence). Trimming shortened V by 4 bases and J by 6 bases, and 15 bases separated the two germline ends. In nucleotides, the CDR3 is TGTGCCAGCAGCTCGTCGGGGGACGGGAATGGCTACACCTTC. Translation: CASSSSGDGNGYTF.

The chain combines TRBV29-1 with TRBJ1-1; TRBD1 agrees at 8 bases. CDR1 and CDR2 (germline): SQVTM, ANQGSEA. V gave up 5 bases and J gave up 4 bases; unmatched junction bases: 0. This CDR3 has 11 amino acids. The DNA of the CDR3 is TGCAGCGTTACAGGGGGCACTGAAGCTTTCTTT. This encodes CSVTGGTEAFF.

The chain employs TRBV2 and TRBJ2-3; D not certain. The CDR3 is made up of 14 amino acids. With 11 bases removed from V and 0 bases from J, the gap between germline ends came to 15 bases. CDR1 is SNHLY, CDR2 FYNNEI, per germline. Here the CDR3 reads CAVTPTLSTDTQYF. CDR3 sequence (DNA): TGTGCCGTAACCCCCACCCTTAGCACAGATACGCAGTATTTT. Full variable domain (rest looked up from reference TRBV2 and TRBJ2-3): EPEVTQTPSHQVTQMGQEVILRCVPISNHLYFYWYRQILGQKVEFLVSFYNNEISEKSEIFDDQFSVERPDGSNFTLKIRSTKLEDSAMYFCAVTPTLSTDTQYFGPGTRLTVL.

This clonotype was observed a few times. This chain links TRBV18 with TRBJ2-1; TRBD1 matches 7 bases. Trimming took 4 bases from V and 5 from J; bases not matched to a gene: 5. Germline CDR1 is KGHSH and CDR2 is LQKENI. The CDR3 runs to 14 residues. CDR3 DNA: TGTGCCAGCTCACTCGGGACAGTTCACAATGAGCAGTTCTTC. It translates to CASSLGTVHNEQFF.

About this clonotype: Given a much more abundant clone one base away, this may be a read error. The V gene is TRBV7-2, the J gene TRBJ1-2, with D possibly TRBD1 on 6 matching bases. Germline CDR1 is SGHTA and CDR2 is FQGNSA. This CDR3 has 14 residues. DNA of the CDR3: TGTGACAGCGTTCCTCGTGCAGGGGACTATGGCTACACCTTC. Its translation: CDSVPRAGDYGYTF.

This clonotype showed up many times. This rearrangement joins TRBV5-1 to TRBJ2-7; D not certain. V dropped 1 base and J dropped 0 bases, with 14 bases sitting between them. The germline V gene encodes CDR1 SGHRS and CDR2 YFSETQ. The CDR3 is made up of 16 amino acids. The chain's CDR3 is CASSLTTLIYSYEQYF. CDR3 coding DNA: TGCGCCAGCAGCTTGACCACACTCATCTACTCCTACGAGCAGTACTTC. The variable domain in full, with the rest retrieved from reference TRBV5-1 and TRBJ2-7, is KAGVTQTPRYLIKTRGQQVTLSCSPISGHRSVSWYQQTPGQGLQFLFEYFSETQRNKGNFPGRFSGRQFSNSRSEMNVSTLELGDSALYLCASSLTTLIYSYEQYFGPGTRLTVT.

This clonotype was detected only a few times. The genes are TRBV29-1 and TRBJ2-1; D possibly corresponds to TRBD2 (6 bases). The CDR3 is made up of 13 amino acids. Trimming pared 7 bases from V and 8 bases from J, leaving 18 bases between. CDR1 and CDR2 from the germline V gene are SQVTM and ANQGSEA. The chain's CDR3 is CSAYPGRRDEQFF. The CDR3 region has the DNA TGCAGCGCCTATCCCGGGAGACGCGATGAGCAGTTCTTC.